The sequence of this TCR beta chain was determined in a study of blood T cell repertoires in COVID-19 (dated by TCRdb to between 2020 and 2021). The study in broad terms: Samples from collaborators originated in the United States, Italy and Spain and spanned both the acute and convalescent phases of COVID-19. The prospective study material was composed of cDNA or gDNA derived from T cells, B-cell-depleted T cells, or PBMCs. Deeply sampled blood TCRbeta repertoires from subjects exposed to, actively infected with, or recovered from COVID-19 were included in the dataset. The repertoires were released in a freely available public database meant as a resource for research on the immune response to SARS-CoV-2. The samples were drawn from two sources: the first 160 participants of the ongoing ImmuneRACE study, and 1,254 subjects contributed by 6 global collaborators. The sample metadata nearly always contained a de-identified subject ID, COVID-19 status, age in years and sex. HLA class I and class II types, where available, came from metadata supplied by the sample provider rather than from assay-based typing.

What the research found in general, with its limitations: How much clinical and demographic metadata was included differed by source and by participant, and the metadata was provided uncurated.

The immunoSEQ Assay, a bias-controlled multiplex PCR, was used to amplify TCRbeta CDR3 regions from genomic DNA. In the authors' own workflow: Nucleated cell counts per sample were estimated from amplification of reference gene primers within the assay. To quantify the absolute abundance of each unique TCRbeta CDR3 rearrangement, sequence reads were collapsed and filtered. For each sample, productive Simpson clonality was calculated as the square root of Simpson's diversity index over productive rearrangements. TCRdb stores this immuneACCESS table with in-frame sequences only. Part of the clones is absent; in the studies checked, under half of the shortfall reflects unresolved V genes, and no reason is known for the rest. V and J calls and clone size follow that table, whereas D and trimming were derived from the DNA. A total of about 36,000 clones appear in this sample, just under 85% of them only once. The top ten constitute roughly an eighth of the sample.

CDR3 length: 14 amino acids, cysteine to phenylalanine. Only the CDR3 portion is preserved as DNA: 42 bases, with reading frame beginning at the first base. A distance of 7 bases separates the germline ends of V and J, which lose 4 bases and 0 bases respectively. The germline V gene encodes CDR1 SGDLS and CDR2 YYNGEE. Concerning this clone: Its target antigen remains unknown. One base away there is no much larger clone; base qualities are not given.

Each collaborating institution followed its own protocols to collect whole blood in K2EDTA tubes. For TCRbeta analysis, collaborators shipped samples as frozen whole blood, isolated PBMCs, or DNA extracted from either of those sample types. The chain joins TRBV9 to TRBJ1-4; the D gene cannot be resolved reliably. The specimen was peripheral blood. The sequence came from a human donor in a cohort sampled during active COVID-19. The bases read TGTGCCAGCAGCACCCGCGCAACTAATGAAAAACTGTTTTTT. This yields the protein CASSTRATNEKLFF.